By its share, the clone carrying this T cell receptor beta chain is medium-sized. Its antigen remains unidentified. Every patient underwent thyroid surgery untreated. The data belong to a study of metastatic and nonmetastatic thyroid tumors. Overall study context: The study looked at repertoires side by side in blood and in tumor or nodule tissue from malignant and benign thyroid patients.

The CDR3 is 12 residues long. CDR1 is MNHEY and CDR2 is SVGEGT in the germline V gene. Trimming took 3 bases from V and 3 from J, leaving 6 bases between them. Per the study methods: In papillary thyroid cancer, a distant-metastasis classifier was built using CDR3 differences across clinicopathological groups. TCRdb re-called the PCR reads with MiXCR. The authors' filters were not applied to this entry. Here the sample spans 21,000 or so clones, about 10% being singletons. Study observations and caveats: Versus benign nodules, malignant thyroid tumors reportedly had significantly higher TCR beta diversity, in blood and tumor.

The chain uses TRBV6-2 or TRBV6-3 and TRBJ2-7; D ambiguous. The source material was blood. This TCR was recovered from a female donor with papillary thyroid cancer or a benign thyroid nodule (not recorded which). Some clones in this sample may be carry-over from other donors' samples. The CDR3 reads CASSYYIYEQYF. In nucleotides, the CDR3 is TGTGCCAGCAGTTATTATATCTACGAGCAGTACTTC.